This T cell receptor beta chain was observed in a study of T cell responses to AZD1222 COVID-19 vaccine. Background on the study: It was second doses at about 4 or about 12 weeks that were pooled. Study-wide results and limits: Reportedly, close to half of spike-specific TCRs are directed against unmutated variant regions. At baseline, seropositivity was found in only a handful of AZD1222 recipients. Receipt of two AZD1222 doses was followed by a rise in Spike-specific TCR breadth and depth.

With regard to this clone: The antigen remains undetermined.

The repertoire was sequenced with immunoSEQ multiplex PCR; TCRdb's copy has only in-frame clones and lacks some. The data hold fewer than 130,000 clones, with approximately 90% observed a single time. The receptor's source is an adult in good health. Source: peripheral blood, taken on day 0 of AZD1222 vaccination.

The CDR3 loop is CASSSRVDTQYF. In DNA, the CDR3 is TGTGCCAGCAGCTCGAGGGTCGATACGCAGTATTTT. The chain links TRBV11-3 to TRBJ2-3, with D perhaps matching TRBD2 (5 bases). CDR3 length: 12 amino acids. Germline V gene sequence: CDR1 SGHNT, CDR2 YENEEA. Trimming took 4 bases from V and 6 from J, leaving 8 bases between them.